This T cell receptor beta chain was recovered during a study of vaccination and CD4 T cells after COVID-19 (dated by TCRdb to 2022 to 2024). Concerning the study at large: Convalescent patients had a positive SARS-CoV-2 result on nasal swab PCR, and of these patients, fewer than ten had mild disease and one had severe disease. Six males and four females were included in the convalescent cohort, with two Hispanic individuals, seven Caucasians, two Asians and one multiracial person represented. In ten to eleven COVID-19 convalescent patients and several infection-naive healthy vaccine recipients, the spike-specific CD4+ TCR repertoire before mRNA vaccination was compared with the repertoire after mRNA vaccination. Post-COVID blood samples were collected from convalescent patients a median of around 100 days after diagnosis, with a range of roughly 30 to 161 days. Control cultures used a CEFX viral epitope pool as positive control, an HIV-1 Nef peptide pool as negative control, or no peptide. For stimulating the cultures, overlapping spike peptide pools were used, derived from SARS-CoV-2 as well as from the common cold coronaviruses HCoV-NL63, HCoV-OC43 and HCoV-229E. Participants got two doses of the Pfizer-BioNTech BNT162b2 vaccine (n=8) or two doses of the Moderna mRNA-1273 vaccine (n=2). The time from the second vaccine dose to post-vaccine blood sampling had a median of around 72 days and ranged from roughly 12 to 250 days. Results the study describes overall, beyond this receptor: The median number of SARS-CoV-2-reactive clonotypes rose from 20 to 25 after infection to 38 after vaccination, but the change was not significant. Nearly all vaccine-specific clones in convalescent patients (304 of 307) were mono-reactive for SARS-CoV-2 spike rather than cross-reactive with common cold coronaviruses. In convalescent patients, a median roughly 88% of post-vaccine SARS-CoV-2-reactive clones were detected only after vaccination, suggesting vaccine-specific priming. The number of convalescent patients in the study was relatively small, and the study did not examine early timepoints following natural infection.

CDR1 and CDR2 were assigned from the germline V gene as MNHNS and SASEGT. Deletion took 6 bases off V and 8 bases off J, with a span of 16 bases between the germline ends. From its cysteine to its phenylalanine, the CDR3 spans 13 amino acids. The retained sequence is limited to the CDR3, 39 bases, with the frame set at the first base. Reading the label with the study, this specimen's treatment or condition is: approximately 9-day PBMC culture with coronavirus spike peptide pools or control peptides (ViraFEST assay). The study used the ViraFEST assay, which expanded antigen-specific T cells with peptide pools and then identified expanded clonotypes by TCR sequencing. Positive SARS-CoV-2 PCR tests in the convalescent patients dated from March to December 2020, before Alpha, Beta and Delta variants emerged in the United States. Each well held roughly 2.2 million PBMCs cultured in IMDM containing roughly 5.5% human AB serum and 10 IU/ml IL-2, with 8.5 to 10 ug/ml peptide pools added. On days 3 and 7, half of the culture medium was replaced with fresh IL-2-containing medium. After approximately eleven days of culture, CD4+ T cells were isolated by negative selection using the EasySep CD4+ T cell isolation kit. Ficoll-Paque Plus gradient centrifugation was used to isolate PBMCs from whole blood, and the isolated PBMCs were then either used fresh or cryopreserved at -140C. Triplicate wells were generally used for each culture condition.

This clonotype was observed a handful of times. Its antigen has not been determined. Base quality data are lacking; no much larger clone is found one base away. Library preparation was by PCR. DNA from cultured CD4+ T cells was subjected to TCR sequencing with the Oncomine TCR Beta short-read assay at the Johns Hopkins FTIC core. Genomic DNA was extracted from the cultured CD4+ T cells with the QIAamp micro DNA kit. The Oncomine TCR Beta libraries from cultured CD4+ T cells were pooled using unique dual indexes and then sequenced on an Illumina iSeq 100. In the paper's pipeline: Non-productive sequences were filtered out, and CDR3s that did not start with C, did not end with F or W, or were shorter than 7 amino acids were discarded. The MANAFEST web application identified antigen-specific clonotypes by comparing peptide-stimulated wells against reference wells and other culture wells. For a clone to be called positive, the clone needed an FDR below 0.05, an odds ratio above 5, and a productive frequency above 0.1% in at least two of three replicate wells. Cross-reactive clonotypes were defined as significantly expanded in both SARS-CoV-2 spike wells and at least one common cold coronavirus spike condition. Levenshtein distances (stringdist) and unrooted phylogenetic trees (ape) in R version 3.6.1 were used to assess CDR3 homology. TCRdb took the public reads, trimmed them with fastp at Q25, ran MiXCR for clone calling and kept in-frame beta chains. CDR3 protein duplicates are merged, each entry listing the most common genes and DNA. TCRdb's processing, not the study's, gives the V and J calls here. This sample has 6,600 or so distinct CDR3 sequences in its table, and roughly 30% of those were observed once. Clones ranked in the top ten supply 9.5% to 14% of the sample.

The sequence came from a human donor who had recovered from COVID-19. The source was CD4+ T cells from blood, cultured in vitro, collected after SARS-CoV-2 vaccination. The chain couples TRBV6-1 to TRBJ1-2; the D region possibly corresponds to TRBD1 (6 bases align). The nucleotide sequence is given as TGTGCCAGCAGCACAGGGTTCAGGAGGGGCTACACCTTC. Translated, this gives CASSTGFRRGYTF.